The next 17 T cell receptor beta chains were all read from a single sample in a study of cytomegalovirus exposure and HLA in healthy donors. The PCR contained 60 Vbeta and 13 Jbeta primers. Sequenced by immunoSEQ multiplex PCR; TCRdb stores in-frame clones only, minus some. The sample carries about 150,000 clones, about two thirds recorded once. Sequencing was done on a sample of PBMCs. All receptors come from a man aged 60 to 69 in good health and CMV-seronegative.

This clone was detected a few times. The CDR3 DNA sequence: TGTGCCAGCAGCTTATTTCGGTTTATGAACACTGAAGCTTTCTTT. This sequence encodes CASSLFRFMNTEAFF. The V gene is TRBV7-3, the J gene TRBJ1-1; D ambiguous. Germline loops: CDR1 SGHTA, CDR2 FQGTGA. V lost 2 bases to trimming and J lost 0 bases, with 10 bases between them. The CDR3 runs 15 residues.

This rearrangement joins TRBV4-1 to TRBJ2-1, with TRBD2 matching 7 bases. CDR1 MGHRA and CDR2 YSYEKL come from the germline V gene. J lost 7 bases, V lost 5 bases, and 8 bases had no gene match. CDR3 length equals 14 residues. The CDR3 spells CASSFPWTSNEQFF. CDR3 bases: TGCGCCAGCAGCTTCCCCTGGACTAGTAATGAGCAGTTCTTC.

V is TRBV9 and J is TRBJ2-2; D may be TRBD1 (6 bases). V was trimmed by 5 bases and J by 6 bases, leaving 14 bases between them. CDR1 is SGDLS and CDR2 is YYNGEE in the germline V gene. The CDR3 length is 14 residues. The CDR3 region is CASSFQGSPGELFF. For the CDR3, the DNA is TGTGCCAGCAGTTTTCAGGGGTCCCCCGGGGAGCTGTTTTTT.

The V call is TRBV27, the J call TRBJ2-5; TRBD1 matches 12 bases. The CDR3 runs to 17 residues. CDR1 and CDR2 from the germline V gene are MNHEY and SMNVEV (reference sequence). J was trimmed by 5 bases and V by 6 bases; bases with no gene match: 13. In DNA, the CDR3 is TGTGCCAGCAGGAAGAGAGCGGGACAGGGGGCATGGGAGACCCAGTACTTC. Its protein is CASRKRAGQGAWETQYF.

This clone was detected once. The DNA of the CDR3 is TGTGCCAGCAGTGAATACTTAGGACAGGGTGCCCAGACCCAGTACTTC. This codes for CASSEYLGQGAQTQYF. The chain carries TRBV6-1 and TRBJ2-5, with 8 bases that match TRBD1. CDR1 and CDR2 (germline): MNHNS, SASEGT. The CDR3 is 16 amino acids. With 2 bases clipped from V and 6 bases from J, the junction kept 11 bases outside the gene matches.

This clone occurred a few times. CDR3: CASRGGLRSSYEQYF. For the CDR3, the DNA is TGTGCCAGCAGGGGGGGACTGCGGAGCTCCTACGAGCAGTACTTC. The V call is TRBV27, the J call TRBJ2-7, with a possible D match to TRBD2 (6 bases). Looked up from germline, CDR1 is MNHEY and CDR2 is SMNVEV (reference sequence). Between the trimmed V and J ends, which lost 6 bases and 0 bases, there was a span of 15 bases. The CDR3 is made up of 15 amino acids.

The chain uses TRBV7-2 and TRBJ2-1, with D hard to call. The CDR3 is made up of 11 amino acids. Looked up from germline, CDR1 is SGHTA and CDR2 is FQGNSA. V was clipped by 2 bases and J by 9 bases, with 5 bases between them. The CDR3: CASSLHGEQFF. CDR3 nucleotides: TGTGCCAGCAGCTTACACGGTGAGCAGTTCTTC.

V gene TRBV7-9 combines with J gene TRBJ1-1; 10 bases match TRBD1. Unmatched junction bases numbered 13, after V lost 5 bases and J lost 10 bases. The CDR3 consists of 15 residues. Germline-derived CDR1 and CDR2 are SEHNR and FQNEAQ (reference sequence). Here the CDR3 DNA reads TGTGCCAGCAGCCCCGCCCCCCGGACAGGGGGGCGAGCTTTCTTT. Translated: CASSPAPRTGGRAFF.

J is TRBJ2-3 and V is TRBV30; 12 nucleotides agree with TRBD2. The CDR3 loop spans 16 amino acids. CDR1 and CDR2 (germline): GTSNPN, SVGIG (reference sequence). J gave up 0 bases and V 2 bases, and 3 bases lay outside the gene matches. CDR3 DNA: TGTGCCTGGAGTAGGCTAGCGGGAGGGAGCACAGATACGCAGTATTTT. It codes for CAWSRLAGGSTDTQYF.

The chain joins TRBV6-1 to TRBJ2-7; 10 nucleotides align to TRBD2. V shed 1 base, J shed 0 bases, and the junction held 6 bases outside the gene matches. The V gene's germline CDR1 is MNHNS and CDR2 SASEGT. This CDR3 spans 17 amino acids. CDR3 in amino acids: CASSEVWASGGSYEQYF. CDR3 coding DNA: TGTGCCAGCAGTGAAGTGTGGGCTAGCGGGGGCTCCTACGAGCAGTACTTC.

In this sample, this clone turned up a few times. This chain connects TRBV28 to TRBJ2-3; TRBD2 aligns across 8 bases. The germline gives CDR1 MDHEN, CDR2 SYDVKM. This CDR3 region has 18 residues. With 8 bases clipped from V and 4 bases from J, the junction kept 20 bases outside the gene matches. The CDR3 sequence: CASPKGNSGIPSADTQYF. The CDR3 nucleotides read TGTGCCAGCCCCAAAGGGAATAGCGGGATTCCGAGCGCAGATACGCAGTATTTT.

The rearrangement uses TRBV11-2 and TRBJ2-2, with TRBD1 matching 7 bases. The trim removed 2 bases at V and 6 bases at J, leaving 3 bases unmatched. The CDR3 length is 14 residues. The germline gives CDR1 SGHAT, CDR2 FQNNGV. CDR3 sequence: CASSLTDRAGELFF. In nucleotides, the CDR3 is TGTGCCAGCAGCTTAACTGACAGGGCCGGGGAGCTGTTTTTT. The full variable domain, in which reference TRBV11-2 and TRBJ2-2 provide the parts outside the CDR3, is EAGVAQSPRYKIIEKRQSVAFWCNPISGHATLYWYQQILGQGPKLLIQFQNNGVVDDSQLPKDRFSAERLKGVDSTLKIQPAKLEDSAVYLCASSLTDRAGELFFGEGSRLTVL.

A single count supports this clone. This chain connects TRBV6-1 to TRBJ2-7, with TRBD1 matching over 9 bases. The CDR3 length is 14 residues. CDR1 MNHNS and CDR2 SASEGT come from the germline V gene. Germline trimming cut 6 bases from V and 7 bases from J; bases unmatched to any gene: 10. This CDR3 reads CASRKGDRVGEQYF. Written as DNA, the CDR3 is TGTGCCAGCAGGAAGGGGGACAGGGTAGGGGAGCAGTACTTC.

The chain links TRBV6-5 to TRBJ1-1, with a possible D match to TRBD1 (6 bases). This CDR3 spans 15 amino acids. Germline V gives CDR1 MNHEY, CDR2 SVGAGI. Trimming shortened V by 4 bases and J by 0 bases, and 12 bases separated the two germline ends. The CDR3 DNA sequence: TGTGCCAGCAGTTTTCCCGACAGGATGAACACTGAAGCTTTCTTT. Protein sequence: CASSFPDRMNTEAFF.

CDR3 sequence reads: CASRGPAISYEQYF. DNA of the CDR3: TGTGCCAGCAGGGGTCCAGCGATTAGCTACGAGCAGTACTTC. The V call is TRBV28, the J call TRBJ2-7, with D uncertain. Between the trimmed V and J ends, which lost 6 bases and 3 bases, there was a span of 15 bases. Germline V CDR1 and CDR2: MDHEN, SYDVKM. The CDR3 consists of 14 residues.

This clone has a handful of counts. CDR3 bases: TGTGCCAGTAGTTTTATCAGTGACACTGAAGCTTTCTTT. Translation: CASSFISDTEAFF. The chain uses TRBV19 and TRBJ1-1; D gene ambiguous. The germline V and J ends were trimmed by 5 bases and 3 bases, with 10 bases remaining between them. The CDR3 is 13 amino acids. Germline CDR1 is LNHDA and CDR2 is SQIVND (reference sequence).

The V and J genes are TRBV7-8 and TRBJ2-5; 9 bases are shared with TRBD1. Germline-derived CDR1 and CDR2 are SGHVS and FQNEAQ. Trimming took 5 bases from V and 4 from J; bases not matched to a gene: 20. The CDR3 is made up of 19 amino acids. CDR3 in DNA: TGTGCCAGCAGCGCCCGTGTTAACCAGTACAGGGGGCGCGTAGAGACCCAGTACTTC. Its translation: CASSARVNQYRGRVETQYF.